The source of this T cell receptor (beta chain) is a study of high-grade serous ovarian cancer treatment subgroups. Study background: On average, 14,192 reads and roughly 7,700 unique TCR beta rearrangements were obtained per sample. Points from the study as a whole: TCR relatedness rose with neoantigen level and trended with mutation load. Different patients shared almost no repertoire; same-patient tumors shared roughly 0.11 to 0.8. Without spatial data, bulk sequencing limits insight into HGSC tumor diversity.

The germline V gene has CDR1 LNHDA and CDR2 SQIVND (reference sequence). Trimming cost V 6 bases and J 0 bases, with 12 bases left between them. This CDR3 spans 15 amino acids. Turning to this clone: Its antigen remains unidentified.

Tumor tissue was taken before any definitive surgery or chemotherapy was given. TCRdb's copy holds only in-frame clones and misses some; the assay was immunoSEQ multiplex PCR. Among a few thousand clones, around 74% were seen once, and the ten largest hold around 8.2%. The sequence derives from a human donor with high-grade serous ovarian cancer. The specimen was tumor tissue. V usage is TRBV19 and J usage is TRBJ1-3, with a tentative D call TRBD1 (5 bases). The CDR3 nucleotides read TGTGCCAGTAGCCACCGGACAAGCTCTGGAAACACCATATATTTT. Its translation: CASSHRTSSGNTIYF.